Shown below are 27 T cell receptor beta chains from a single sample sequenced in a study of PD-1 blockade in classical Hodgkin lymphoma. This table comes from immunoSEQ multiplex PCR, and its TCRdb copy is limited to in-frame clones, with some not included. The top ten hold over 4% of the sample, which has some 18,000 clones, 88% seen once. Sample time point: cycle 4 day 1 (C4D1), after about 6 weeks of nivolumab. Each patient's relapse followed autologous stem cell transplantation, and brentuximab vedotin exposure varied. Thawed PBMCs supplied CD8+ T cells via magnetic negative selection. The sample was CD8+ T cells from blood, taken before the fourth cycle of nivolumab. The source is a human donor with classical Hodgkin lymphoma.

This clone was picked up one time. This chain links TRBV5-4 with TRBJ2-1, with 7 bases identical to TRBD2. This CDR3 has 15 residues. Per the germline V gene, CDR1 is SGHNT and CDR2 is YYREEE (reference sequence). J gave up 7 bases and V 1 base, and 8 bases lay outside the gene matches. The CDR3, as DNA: TGTGCCAGCAGCTTGAGGCGGGAGATAATGAATGAGCAGTTCTTC. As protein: CASSLRREIMNEQFF.

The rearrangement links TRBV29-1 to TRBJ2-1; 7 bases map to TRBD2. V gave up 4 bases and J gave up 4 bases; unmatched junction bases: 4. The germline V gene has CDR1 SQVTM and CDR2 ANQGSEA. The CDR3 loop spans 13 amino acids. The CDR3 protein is CSVGGEGYNEQFF. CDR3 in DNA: TGCAGCGTTGGAGGGGAGGGTTACAATGAGCAGTTCTTC.

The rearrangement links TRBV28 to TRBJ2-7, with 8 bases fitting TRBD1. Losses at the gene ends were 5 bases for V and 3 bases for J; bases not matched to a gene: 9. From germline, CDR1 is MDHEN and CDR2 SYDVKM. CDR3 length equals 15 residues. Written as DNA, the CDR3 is TGTGCCAGCAGTGACATGACAGGGGATGGCTACGAGCAGTACTTC. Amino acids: CASSDMTGDGYEQYF.

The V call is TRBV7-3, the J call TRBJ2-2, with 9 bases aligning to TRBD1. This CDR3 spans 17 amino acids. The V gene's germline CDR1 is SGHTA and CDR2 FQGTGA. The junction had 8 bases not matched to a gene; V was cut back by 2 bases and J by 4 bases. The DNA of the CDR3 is TGTGCCAGCAGCTTATACCGGACAGGGGCGATCACCGGGGAGCTGTTTTTT. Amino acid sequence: CASSLYRTGAITGELFF.

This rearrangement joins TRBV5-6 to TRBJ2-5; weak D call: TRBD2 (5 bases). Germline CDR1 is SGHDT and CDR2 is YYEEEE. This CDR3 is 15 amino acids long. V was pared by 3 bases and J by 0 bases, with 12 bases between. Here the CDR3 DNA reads TGTGCCAGCAGCTACCCCGGGAAGTACCAAGAGACCCAGTACTTC. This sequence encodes CASSYPGKYQETQYF.

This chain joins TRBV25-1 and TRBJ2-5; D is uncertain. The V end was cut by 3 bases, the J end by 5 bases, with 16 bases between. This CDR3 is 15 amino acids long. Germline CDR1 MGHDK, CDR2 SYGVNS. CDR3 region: CASSDPAPAAETQYF. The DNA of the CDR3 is TGTGCCAGCAGTGACCCGGCCCCCGCCGCTGAGACCCAGTACTTC.

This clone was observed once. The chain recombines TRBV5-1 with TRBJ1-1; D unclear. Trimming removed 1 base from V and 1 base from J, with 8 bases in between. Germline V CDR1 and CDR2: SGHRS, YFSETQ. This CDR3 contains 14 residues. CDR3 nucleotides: TGCGCCAGCAGCTTGCCTGGCGGGAACACTGAAGCTTTCTTT. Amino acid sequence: CASSLPGGNTEAFF.

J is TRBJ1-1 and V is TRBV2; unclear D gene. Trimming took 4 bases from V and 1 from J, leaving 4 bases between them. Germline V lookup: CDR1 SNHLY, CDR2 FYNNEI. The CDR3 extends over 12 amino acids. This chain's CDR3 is CASSVTNTEAFF. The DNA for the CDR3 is TGTGCCAGCAGTGTTACGAACACTGAAGCTTTCTTT. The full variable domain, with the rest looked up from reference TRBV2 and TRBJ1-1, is EPEVTQTPSHQVTQMGQEVILRCVPISNHLYFYWYRQILGQKVEFLVSFYNNEISEKSEIFDDQFSVERPDGSNFTLKIRSTKLEDSAMYFCASSVTNTEAFFGQGTRLTVV.

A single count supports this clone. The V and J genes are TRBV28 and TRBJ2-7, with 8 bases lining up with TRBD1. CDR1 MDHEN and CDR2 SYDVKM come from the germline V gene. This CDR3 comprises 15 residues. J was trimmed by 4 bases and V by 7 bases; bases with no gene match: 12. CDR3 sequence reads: CASILETGEIYEQYF. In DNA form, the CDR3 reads TGTGCCAGCATACTAGAGACAGGGGAAATTTACGAGCAGTACTTC.

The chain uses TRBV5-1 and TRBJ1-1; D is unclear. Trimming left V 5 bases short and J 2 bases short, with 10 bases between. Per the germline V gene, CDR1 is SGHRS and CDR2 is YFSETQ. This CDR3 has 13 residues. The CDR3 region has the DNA TGCGCCAGCAGAGATTGGGCTAACACTGAAGCTTTCTTT. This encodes CASRDWANTEAFF.

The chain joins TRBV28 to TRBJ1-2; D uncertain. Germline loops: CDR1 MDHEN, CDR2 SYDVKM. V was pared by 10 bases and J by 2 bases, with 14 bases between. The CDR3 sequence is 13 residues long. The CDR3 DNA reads TGTGCCACCGCACCCCCCCAGAACTATGGCTACACCTTC. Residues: CATAPPQNYGYTF.

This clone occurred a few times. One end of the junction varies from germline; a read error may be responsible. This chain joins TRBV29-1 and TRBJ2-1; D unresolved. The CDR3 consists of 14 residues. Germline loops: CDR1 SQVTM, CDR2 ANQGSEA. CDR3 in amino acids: CSAEVGLTYNEQFF. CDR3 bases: TGCAGCGCTGAAGTCGGGCTGACCTACAATGAGCAGTTCTTC.

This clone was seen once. The CDR3 reads CASSLKQEHSNQPQHF. DNA of the CDR3: TGTGCCAGCAGTTTAAAACAGGAGCATAGCAATCAGCCCCAGCATTTT. The chain has TRBV27 and TRBJ1-5; perhaps TRBD1 as D (5 bases). CDR3 length: 16 amino acids. In germline, CDR1 is MNHEY, CDR2 SMNVEV (reference sequence). The V gene lost 2 bases and the J gene lost 0 bases, with 11 bases spanning the gap.

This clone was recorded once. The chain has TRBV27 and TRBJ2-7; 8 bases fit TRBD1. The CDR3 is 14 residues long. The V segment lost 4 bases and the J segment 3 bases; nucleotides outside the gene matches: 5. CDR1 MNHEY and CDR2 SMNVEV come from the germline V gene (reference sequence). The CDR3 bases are TGTGCCAGCAGTTCTACCGGGACAGGCTACGAGCAGTACTTC. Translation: CASSSTGTGYEQYF.

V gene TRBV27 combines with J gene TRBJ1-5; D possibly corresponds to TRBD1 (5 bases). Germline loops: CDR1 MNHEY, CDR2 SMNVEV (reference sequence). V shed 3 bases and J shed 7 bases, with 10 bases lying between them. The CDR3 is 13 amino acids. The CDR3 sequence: CASSFFQGQPQHF. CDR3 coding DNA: TGTGCCAGCAGTTTTTTTCAGGGCCAGCCCCAGCATTTT.

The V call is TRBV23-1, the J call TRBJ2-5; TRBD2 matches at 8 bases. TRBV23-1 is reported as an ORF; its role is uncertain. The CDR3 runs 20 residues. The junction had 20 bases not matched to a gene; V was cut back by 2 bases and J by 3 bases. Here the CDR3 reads CASSQNGRETGVEEKETQYF. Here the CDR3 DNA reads TGCGCCAGCAGTCAAAACGGGAGGGAGACCGGCGTAGAGGAAAAAGAGACCCAGTACTTC.

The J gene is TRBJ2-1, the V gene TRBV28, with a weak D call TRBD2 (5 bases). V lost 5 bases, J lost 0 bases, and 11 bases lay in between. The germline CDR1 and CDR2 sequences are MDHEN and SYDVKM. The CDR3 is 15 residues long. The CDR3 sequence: CASSDDGGSYNEQFF. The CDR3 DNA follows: TGTGCCAGCAGTGACGACGGAGGCTCCTACAATGAGCAGTTCTTC.

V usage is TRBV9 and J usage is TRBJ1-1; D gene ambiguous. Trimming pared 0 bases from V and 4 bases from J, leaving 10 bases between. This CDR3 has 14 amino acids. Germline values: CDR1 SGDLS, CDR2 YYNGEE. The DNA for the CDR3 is TGTGCCAGCAGCGTAGGTGCGGATAGCACTGAAGCTTTCTTT. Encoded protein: CASSVGADSTEAFF.

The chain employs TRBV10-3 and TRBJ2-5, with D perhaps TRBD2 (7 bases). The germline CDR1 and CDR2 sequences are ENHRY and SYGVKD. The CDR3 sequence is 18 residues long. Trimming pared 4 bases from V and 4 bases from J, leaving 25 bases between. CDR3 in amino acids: CAISARSLQGGSGETQYF. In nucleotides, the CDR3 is TGTGCCATCAGTGCCCGAAGTTTACAGGGAGGGTCGGGAGAGACCCAGTACTTC.

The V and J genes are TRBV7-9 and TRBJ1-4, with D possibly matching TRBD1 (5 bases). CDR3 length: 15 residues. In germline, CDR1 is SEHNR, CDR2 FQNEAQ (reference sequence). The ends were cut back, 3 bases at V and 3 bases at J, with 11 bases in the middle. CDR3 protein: CASSFPGSPNEKLFF. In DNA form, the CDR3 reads TGTGCCAGCAGCTTCCCAGGGTCGCCTAATGAAAAACTGTTTTTT.

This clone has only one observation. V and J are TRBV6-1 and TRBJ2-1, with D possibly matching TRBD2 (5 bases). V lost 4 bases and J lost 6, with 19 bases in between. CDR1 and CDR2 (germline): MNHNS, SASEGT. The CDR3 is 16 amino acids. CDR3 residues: CASSALHGRGSNEQFF. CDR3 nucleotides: TGTGCCAGCAGTGCCCTGCACGGCCGGGGATCCAATGAGCAGTTCTTC.

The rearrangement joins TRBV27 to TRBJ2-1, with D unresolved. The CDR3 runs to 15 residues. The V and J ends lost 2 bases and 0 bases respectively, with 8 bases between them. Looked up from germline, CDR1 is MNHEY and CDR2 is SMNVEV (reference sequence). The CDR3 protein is CASSLVRSSYNEQFF. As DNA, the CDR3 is TGTGCCAGCAGTTTAGTACGAAGCTCCTACAATGAGCAGTTCTTC.

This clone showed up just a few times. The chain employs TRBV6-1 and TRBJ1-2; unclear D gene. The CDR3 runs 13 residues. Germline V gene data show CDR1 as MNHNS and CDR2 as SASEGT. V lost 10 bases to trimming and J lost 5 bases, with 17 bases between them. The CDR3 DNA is TGTGCCATCCTCACCGGACGGCTATATGGCTACACCTTC. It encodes CAILTGRLYGYTF.

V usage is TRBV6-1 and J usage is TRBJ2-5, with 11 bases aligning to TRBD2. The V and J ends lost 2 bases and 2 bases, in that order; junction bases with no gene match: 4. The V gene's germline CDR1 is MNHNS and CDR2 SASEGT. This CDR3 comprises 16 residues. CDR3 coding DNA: TGTGCCAGCAGTGAATGGGGACTAGCGGAACAAGAGACCCAGTACTTC. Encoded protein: CASSEWGLAEQETQYF.

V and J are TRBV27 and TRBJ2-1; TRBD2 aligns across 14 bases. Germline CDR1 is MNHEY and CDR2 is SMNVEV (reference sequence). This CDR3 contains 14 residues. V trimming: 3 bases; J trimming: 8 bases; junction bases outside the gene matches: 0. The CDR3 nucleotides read TGTGCCAGCAGTTTGACTAGCGGGAGGGATGAGCAGTTCTTC. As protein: CASSLTSGRDEQFF.

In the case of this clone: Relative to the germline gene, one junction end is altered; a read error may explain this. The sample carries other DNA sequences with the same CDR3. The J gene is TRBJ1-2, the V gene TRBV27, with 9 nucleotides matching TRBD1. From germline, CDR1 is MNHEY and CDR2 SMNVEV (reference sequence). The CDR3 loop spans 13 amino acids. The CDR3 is CASSPRTGVLAAF. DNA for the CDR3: TGTGCCAGCAGTCCGAGGACAGGGGTCCTAGCAGCCTTC.

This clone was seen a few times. The CDR3 protein is CASSLPTWASGNTIYF. The CDR3 DNA sequence: TGTGCCAGCAGCTTACCTACATGGGCCTCTGGAAACACCATATATTTT. The rearrangement uses TRBV7-3 and TRBJ1-3, with no clear D. The V gene's germline CDR1 is SGHTA and CDR2 FQGTGA. V was pared by 2 bases and J by 0 bases, with 11 bases between. The length of the CDR3 is 16 residues.